These 27 T cell receptor beta chains share one sample of origin, sequenced in a study of glioma-infiltrating T cells. TCR alpha and beta CDR3 regions were amplified from RNA using iRepertoire nested multiplex PCR. Via MiXCR, TCRdb re-called the multiplex PCR reads, giving one row per CDR3 protein. Of 300,000 to 450,000 distinct CDR3 sequences listed, roughly 41% are singletons. Sequencing was performed on glioma tissue, nonneoplastic brain tissue, or PBMCs (not recorded which). Source of these receptors: a human donor with low-grade glioma or glioblastoma, undergoing nonglioma brain surgery, or in good health (not recorded which).

In its sample, this clonotype was seen many times. The gene calls are TRBV28 and TRBJ2-3; 9 nucleotides match TRBD2. The CDR3 runs to 18 residues. Germline V gene sequence: CDR1 MDHEN, CDR2 SYDVKM. V lost 2 bases and J lost 0; bases outside the gene matches: 9. The CDR3 here is CASSLLAGHLISTDTQYF. The CDR3 nucleotides are TGTGCCAGCAGTTTACTAGCGGGACACCTGATTAGCACAGATACGCAGTATTTT.

This clonotype came up many times. V and J are TRBV6-2 or TRBV6-3 and TRBJ1-1; the D gene is possibly TRBD1 (6 bases). CDR1 and CDR2 from the germline V gene are MNHEY and SVGEGT. This CDR3 has 14 amino acids. V was trimmed by 0 bases and J by 1 base, leaving 6 bases between them. This CDR3 is CASSYSQGNTEAFF. In DNA, the CDR3 is TGTGCCAGCAGTTACTCACAGGGGAACACTGAAGCTTTCTTT.

The chain recombines TRBV3-1 with TRBJ1-5; no definite D call. The ends were cut back, 0 bases at V and 0 bases at J, with 9 bases in the middle. CDR3 size: 16 residues. Germline CDR1 reads LGHDT; CDR2 reads YNNKEL (reference sequence). The CDR3 sequence is CASSQDGPDSNQPQHF. In DNA form, the CDR3 reads TGTGCCAGCAGCCAAGATGGACCCGATAGCAATCAGCCCCAGCATTTT.

In the case of this clonotype: Mismatch with germline at one junction end may stem from a read error. The gene calls are TRBV6-1 and TRBJ2-1, with 7 bases fitting TRBD2. The length of the CDR3 is 16 residues. Germline assignment: CDR1 MNHNS and CDR2 SASEGT. The CDR3: CAGSSLSGGGINEQFF. The CDR3 DNA reads TGTGCCGGCAGTTCACTCTCCGGGGGAGGGATCAATGAGCAGTTCTTC.

The chain employs TRBV19 and TRBJ2-7; D remains ambiguous. V was shortened by 5 bases and J by 6 bases, with 20 bases between the two germline ends. The CDR3 is 15 amino acids. Germline CDR1 reads LNHDA; CDR2 reads SQIVND (reference sequence). The CDR3 DNA reads as TGTGCCAGTAGTCCAACCCTAGACCCGCGTTTCGAGCAGTACTTC. Translating it yields CASSPTLDPRFEQYF.

This clonotype appeared a few times. The V gene is TRBV6-1, the J gene TRBJ2-2; D might be TRBD1 or TRBD2, each matching 5 bases. V gave up 6 bases and J gave up 8 bases, with 22 bases separating them. The CDR3 loop spans 16 amino acids. Looked up from germline, CDR1 is MNHNS and CDR2 is SASEGT. CDR3 nucleotides: TGTGCCAGCAGCTGGGACGCCGGCACTCCACGGGGGGAGCTGTTTTTT. Protein product: CASSWDAGTPRGELFF.

The chain couples TRBV5-6 to TRBJ1-1, with D perhaps matching TRBD1 (5 bases). CDR3 size: 13 residues. CDR1 and CDR2 from the germline V gene are SGHDT and YYEEEE. V was shortened by 2 bases and J by 5 bases, with 10 bases between the two germline ends. The CDR3 loop is CASSLDSPTEAFF. The CDR3 DNA sequence: TGTGCCAGCAGCTTAGACAGCCCAACTGAAGCTTTCTTT. The whole variable domain, filled in from reference TRBV5-6 and TRBJ1-1, reads DAGVTQSPTHLIKTRGQQVTLRCSPKSGHDTVSWYQQALGQGPQFIFQYYEEEERQRGNFPDRFSGHQFPNYSSELNVNALLLGDSALYLCASSLDSPTEAFFGQGTRLTVV.

This clonotype appeared once. The junction departs from germline at one end; a sequencing error may be responsible. This sequence joins TRBV20-1 and TRBJ1-1; possible D gene TRBD1, 5 bases. Germline V gene data show CDR1 as DFQATT and CDR2 as SNEGSKA (reference sequence). The CDR3 consists of 15 residues. CDR3 DNA sequence: TGCAGTGCTAGTTGGCGCCTACAGGTGAACACTAAAGCTTTCTTT. Amino acids: CSASWRLQVNTKAFF.

This clonotype was seen only once. This chain links TRBV9 with TRBJ2-5, with a tentative D call TRBD2 (6 bases). The CDR3 has 13 amino acids. Germline assignment: CDR1 SGDLS and CDR2 YYNGEE. V lost 0 bases and J 5 bases, leaving 8 bases between the germline ends. In nucleotides, the CDR3 is TGTGCCAGCAGCGTAGGGGAGGCGGAGACCCAGTACTTC. Translation: CASSVGEAETQYF.

The chain recombines TRBV7-2 with TRBJ2-7; the D is unclear. Germline V gives CDR1 SGHTA, CDR2 FQGNSA. With 5 bases removed from V and 2 bases from J, the gap between germline ends came to 16 bases. The CDR3 extends over 15 amino acids. The CDR3 protein is CASSVGRDPTYEQYF. DNA of the CDR3: TGTGCCAGCAGCGTCGGACGCGATCCCACCTACGAGCAGTACTTC.

The gene calls are TRBV7-2 and TRBJ2-7; tentative D call: TRBD1 (6 bases). The V end was cut by 2 bases, the J end by 7 bases, with 15 bases between. This CDR3 is built from 14 residues. CDR1 SGHTA and CDR2 FQGNSA come from the germline V gene. The CDR3 loop reads CASSLRTVVGEQYF. DNA of the CDR3: TGTGCCAGCAGCTTACGGACAGTGGTTGGGGAGCAGTACTTC. The full variable domain, in which reference TRBV7-2 and TRBJ2-7 provide the parts outside the CDR3, is GAGVSQSPSNKVTEKGKDVELRCDPISGHTALYWYRQSLGQGLEFLIYFQGNSAPDKSGLPSDRFSAERTGGSVSTLTIQRTQQEDSAVYLCASSLRTVVGEQYFGPGTRLTVT.

The chain combines TRBV24-1 with TRBJ2-3; TRBD2 might be the D (5 bases). Trimming left V 2 bases short and J 6 bases short, with 14 bases between. The length of the CDR3 is 15 residues. Germline V lookup: CDR1 KGHDR, CDR2 SFDVKD. This chain's CDR3 is CATSDYEGSPDTQYF. CDR3 sequence (DNA): TGTGCCACCAGTGATTATGAGGGATCCCCGGATACGCAGTATTTT.

This chain joins TRBV19 and TRBJ1-1; the D is unclear. Looked up from germline, CDR1 is LNHDA and CDR2 is SQIVND (reference sequence). Trimming left V 5 bases short and J 4 bases short, with 11 bases between. This CDR3 contains 13 residues. As DNA, the CDR3 is TGTGCCAGTAGTCAGGTCCTGGGCACTGAAGCTTTCTTT. This encodes CASSQVLGTEAFF.

This clonotype was observed a handful of times. J is TRBJ2-2 and V is TRBV7-6; D unresolved. V dropped 7 bases and J dropped 4 bases, with 10 bases sitting between them. Germline lookup yields CDR1 SGHVS and CDR2 FNYEAQ. The CDR3 totals 13 residues. The CDR3: CASTPESTGELFF. As DNA, the CDR3 is TGTGCCAGCACCCCCGAAAGCACCGGGGAGCTGTTTTTT.

The rearrangement joins TRBV6-2 or TRBV6-3 to TRBJ2-3, with TRBD2 identical over 13 bases. CDR1 and CDR2 (germline): MNHEY, SVGEGT. The length of the CDR3 is 15 residues. V lost 8 bases, J lost 2 bases, and 4 bases stayed unmatched. CDR3 in amino acids: CASVGTSGITDTQYF. CDR3 nucleotides: TGTGCCAGCGTCGGGACTAGCGGGATCACAGATACGCAGTATTTT.

To note about this clonotype: A much larger clone sits a single nucleotide away, making a read error possible. The V gene is TRBV20-1, the J gene TRBJ2-7; D is unclear. CDR3 length: 14 residues. CDR1 and CDR2 from the germline V gene are DFQATT and SNEGSKA (reference sequence). Trimming left V 0 bases short and J 6 bases short, with 15 bases between. The CDR3 sequence: CSARDPLPNREQYF. The CDR3 nucleotides read TGCAGTGCTAGAGATCCCCTTCCGAATCGCGAGCAGTACTTC.

This chain links TRBV5-1 with TRBJ2-1; D is unresolved. The CDR3 is 13 amino acids. The V and J ends lost 0 bases and 8 bases respectively, with 9 bases between them. Per the germline V gene, CDR1 is SGHRS and CDR2 is YFSETQ. DNA for the CDR3: TGCGCCAGCAGCTTGGCTGAAAGGGATGAGCAGTTCTTC. It codes for CASSLAERDEQFF. Full variable domain (rest looked up from reference TRBV5-1 and TRBJ2-1): KAGVTQTPRYLIKTRGQQVTLSCSPISGHRSVSWYQQTPGQGLQFLFEYFSETQRNKGNFPGRFSGRQFSNSRSEMNVSTLELGDSALYLCASSLAERDEQFFGPGTRLTVL.

The V gene is TRBV28, the J gene TRBJ2-3; D gene unclear. V dropped 7 bases and J dropped 6 bases, with 11 bases sitting between them. The CDR3 length is 12 residues. Germline-derived CDR1 and CDR2 are MDHEN and SYDVKM. CDR3 amino acids: CASTFYGDTQYF. The CDR3 coding sequence is TGTGCCAGCACTTTTTATGGGGATACGCAGTATTTT.

The chain recombines TRBV19 with TRBJ2-7; D remains ambiguous. The ends were cut back, 5 bases at V and 2 bases at J, with 19 bases in the middle. CDR1 is LNHDA, CDR2 SQIVND, per germline (reference sequence). CDR3 size: 16 residues. The CDR3 DNA sequence: TGTGCCAGTAGTCCCCGGTGGCTATCCACCCCCTACGAGCAGTACTTC. It encodes CASSPRWLSTPYEQYF. Complete variable domain (other parts from reference TRBV19 and TRBJ2-7): DGGITQSPKYLFRKEGQNVTLSCEQNLNHDAMYWYRQDPGQGLRLIYYSQIVNDFQKGDIAEGYSVSREKKESFPLTVTSAQKNPTAFYLCASSPRWLSTPYEQYFGPGTRLTVT.

The genes are TRBV6-2 or TRBV6-3 and TRBJ2-7; D possibly matches TRBD1 or TRBD2 (5 bases each). The ends were cut back, 8 bases at V and 3 bases at J, with 17 bases in the middle. This CDR3 is built from 14 residues. CDR1 MNHEY and CDR2 SVGEGT come from the germline V gene. CDR3 nucleotides: TGTGCCAGCCCCGCAAGGGACCCCAACTACGAGCAGTACTTC. Protein: CASPARDPNYEQYF.

The rearrangement uses TRBV25-1 and TRBJ2-3; no firm D call. V lost 2 bases and J 2 bases, leaving 14 bases between the germline ends. The CDR3 spans 16 residues. Germline V gene data show CDR1 as MGHDK and CDR2 as SYGVNS. The CDR3 sequence: CASSEELAGDTDTQYF. The CDR3 coding sequence is TGTGCCAGCAGTGAAGAGCTGGCAGGAGACACAGATACGCAGTATTTT.

Concerning this clonotype: Given a much more abundant clone one base away, this may be a read error. The chain employs TRBV20-1 and TRBJ2-7; D unresolved. CDR3 length: 11 residues. Germline V gene lookup returns CDR1 DFQATT and CDR2 SNEGSKA (reference sequence). CDR3 in amino acids: CGARPDYEQYF. In DNA, the CDR3 is TGCGGTGCTAGACCGGACTACGAGCAGTACTTC.

Regarding this clonotype: A read error may explain this, as a much larger clone is one base away. The rearrangement links TRBV27 to TRBJ1-5, with D possibly matching TRBD1 (5 bases). The CDR3 loop spans 15 amino acids. CDR1 and CDR2 (germline): MNHEY, SMNVEV (reference sequence). The CDR3 nucleotides are TGTGCCAGCAGTTCCCGACAGAAGAGCAATAAGCCCCAGCATTTT. It specifies CASSSRQKSNKPQHF.

A remark on this clonotype: One junction end does not reproduce the germline sequence, and a read error may be involved. This chain joins TRBV6-9 and TRBJ2-7; D remains ambiguous. The CDR3 is 14 amino acids. CDR1 MNHGY and CDR2 SVAAGI come from the germline V gene. The CDR3 reads CSSSYGPRYHEQCF. DNA for the CDR3: TGTTCCAGCAGTTATGGACCGCGATACCACGAGCAGTGCTTC.

This clonotype turned up a few times. The gene calls are TRBV5-1 and TRBJ2-3; D assignment may be TRBD1 or TRBD2 (5 bases each). Looked up from germline, CDR1 is SGHRS and CDR2 is YFSETQ. CDR3 length: 14 amino acids. V was clipped by 5 bases and J by 6 bases, with 16 bases between them. CDR3 sequence: CASSLAGAGDTQYF. The CDR3 nucleotides read TGCGCCAGCAGTCTCGCCGGGGCAGGGGATACGCAGTATTTT.

The chain carries TRBV27 and TRBJ2-1; D is unclear. This CDR3 has 13 residues. Per germline, CDR1 MNHEY and CDR2 SMNVEV (reference sequence). V was trimmed by 6 bases and J by 8 bases, leaving 14 bases between them. The CDR3 region has the DNA TGTGCCAGCAGCTTCGAGTCAGGTCATGAGCAGTTCTTC. It yields the protein CASSFESGHEQFF.

This clonotype was counted between two and nine times. Here the CDR3 DNA reads TGTGCCAGCAGCCTCGAGGGACGTCAAGAGACCCAGTACTTC. Residues: CASSLEGRQETQYF. The chain links TRBV28 to TRBJ2-5; D is possibly TRBD1 or TRBD2 (5 bases each). This CDR3 spans 14 amino acids. The germline CDR1 and CDR2 sequences are MDHEN and SYDVKM. V lost 6 bases, J lost 2 bases, and 13 bases lay in between.